One sample yielded the 27 T cell receptor gamma chains listed below, sequenced in a study of Vγ9Vδ2 T cells in congenital toxoplasmosis. A single-tube template-switch cDNA reaction was primed with TRGC- and TRDC-specific primers. The TRGC primer was designed to bind both TRGC1 and TRGC2 constant genes. TCRdb redid clone calling on the reads using CATT. This table has 300 to 400 gamma-chain clones, nearly 25% appearing once. The specimen sequenced was gamma-delta T cells from blood. The receptors were sampled from a child younger than 10 born to a mother with Toxoplasma gondii infection during pregnancy, either congenitally infected or uninfected (not recorded which).

This clone was detected a few times. The J gene is TRGJP, the V gene TRGV9. Germline V gene lookup returns CDR1 GITISATS and CDR2 ISYDGTV (reference sequence). V was pared by 3 bases and J by 4 bases, with 9 bases of the junction left unmatched. The CDR3 is made up of 18 amino acids. The CDR3 DNA reads as TGTGCCTTGTGGGAGACACAGCAACAAGAGTTGGGCAAAAAAATCAAGGTATTT. Amino acids: CALWETQQQELGKKIKVF.

This clone is judged large (0.1 to 1%). With a much larger clone just one base away, this may be a read error. This sample also contains other DNA sequences that code for the same CDR3. The V gene is TRGV9, the J gene TRGJP. Germline CDR1 is GITISATS and CDR2 is ISYDGTV (reference sequence). J lost 4 bases, V lost 1 base, and 1 base had no gene match. The CDR3 covers 16 residues. The CDR3 DNA follows: TGTGCCTTGTGGGAGGTCCAAGAGTTGGGCAAAAAAATCAAGGTATTT. Its translation: CALWEVQELGKKIKVF.

This clone is termed large. The chain carries TRGV4 and TRGJP1. This CDR3 contains 18 residues. V trimming: 0 bases; J trimming: 0 bases; junction bases outside the gene matches: 10. Germline V lookup: CDR1 EGSTGY, CDR2 YDSYTSSV. In nucleotides, the CDR3 is TGTGCCACCTGGGATGGGTCATTTGCTCATACCACTGGTTGGTTCAAGATATTT. As protein: CATWDGSFAHTTGWFKIF.

On this clone: This sequence may be a read error, since a much larger clone differs from it by one base. V is TRGV9 and J is TRGJ1 or TRGJ2. Germline CDR1 is GITISATS and CDR2 is ISYDGTV (reference sequence). The CDR3 consists of 11 residues. V lost 1 base, J lost 12 bases, and 6 bases stayed unmatched. The CDR3 is CALWEVKRKLF. CDR3 nucleotides: TGTGCCTTGTGGGAGGTTAAGAGGAAACTCTTT.

A note on this clone: This sequence is one base from a far larger clone and is likely a read error. The genes are TRGV4 and TRGJ1 or TRGJ2. Looked up from germline, CDR1 is EGSTGY and CDR2 is YDSYTSSV. This CDR3 region has 12 residues. The CDR3 coding sequence is TGTGCCTCCTGGGATGGGCCGGAAAAGAAACTCTTT. It translates to CASWDGPEKKLF.

In this sample, this clone is large. Other DNA sequences of this sample code for an identical CDR3. The genes are TRGV9 and TRGJP. The V gene end was trimmed by 0 bases and the J gene end by 9 bases; junction bases not matched to a gene: 2. Germline loops: CDR1 GITISATS, CDR2 ISYDGTV (reference sequence). The CDR3 runs to 15 residues. The CDR3: CALWEVLLGKKIKVF. CDR3 nucleotide sequence: TGTGCCTTGTGGGAGGTGTTGTTGGGCAAAAAAATCAAGGTATTT.

Judged by abundance, this clone is medium-sized. V is TRGV9 and J is TRGJP. The germline gives CDR1 GITISATS, CDR2 ISYDGTV (reference sequence). J lost 7 bases, V lost 0 bases, and 6 bases had no gene match. The CDR3 runs to 17 residues. DNA for the CDR3: TGTGCCTTGTGGGAGGTGCAGGTTGAGTTGGGCAAAAAAATCAAGGTATTT. Translation: CALWEVQVELGKKIKVF.

By share of the sample, this clone is large. The V call is TRGV9, the J call TRGJP. In germline, CDR1 is GITISATS, CDR2 ISYDGTV (reference sequence). CDR3 length: 15 residues. Trimming cost V 4 bases and J 7 bases; bases outside gene matches: 4. The CDR3 loop is CALWETELGKKIKVF. The CDR3 nucleotides read TGTGCCTTGTGGGAAACTGAGTTGGGCAAAAAAATCAAGGTATTT.

This clone was counted a few times. The chain uses TRGV9 and TRGJP. This CDR3 is built from 17 residues. CDR1 GITISATS and CDR2 ISYDGTV come from the germline V gene (reference sequence). The ends lost 3 bases at V and 4 bases at J; junction bases unmatched: 6. CDR3 sequence: CALWEPQQELGKKIKVF. Written as DNA, the CDR3 is TGTGCCTTGTGGGAGCCGCAACAAGAGTTGGGCAAAAAAATCAAGGTATTT.

By share, this clone ranks as large. The chain combines TRGV3 with TRGJ1 or TRGJ2. Trimming took 0 bases from V and 6 from J; bases not matched to a gene: 5. The germline V gene has CDR1 VTNTFY and CDR2 YDVSTARD (reference sequence). The CDR3 covers 13 residues. CDR3 DNA: TGTGCCACCTGGGACAGGCCCCCTTATAAGAAACTCTTT. Translation: CATWDRPPYKKLF.

About this clone: A far larger clone is only one base removed, so a read error is likely. J is TRGJP1 and V is TRGV10. TRGV10 is sorted into the ORF group, with uncertain function. V dropped 8 bases and J dropped 3; count of bases not matched to a gene: 7. There are 14 residues in the CDR3. CDR3 sequence reads: CAAWDRATGWFKIF. The DNA of the CDR3 is TGTGCTGCGTGGGATAGGGCCACTGGTTGGTTCAAGATATTT.

This clone has more than one count but fewer than ten. The chain uses TRGV9 and TRGJP. Trimming at V came to 2 bases and at J to 7 bases, leaving 8 bases not matched to a gene. The CDR3 is 17 residues long. CDR1 and CDR2 (germline): GITISATS, ISYDGTV (reference sequence). CDR3: CALWEEKKELGKKIKVF. The CDR3 DNA reads as TGTGCCTTGTGGGAGGAGAAAAAGGAGTTGGGCAAAAAAATCAAGGTATTT.

Remarks on this clone: With a far larger clone one base away, a read error is the likely cause. This rearrangement joins TRGV9 to TRGJ1 or TRGJ2. Per the germline V gene, CDR1 is GITISATS and CDR2 is ISYDGTV (reference sequence). CDR3 length: 13 amino acids. With V trimmed by 0 bases and J by 5 bases, 4 bases remained unmatched. The CDR3 nucleotides are TGTGCCTTGTGGGAGGTGCGCCATTATAAGAAACTCTTT. It codes for CALWEVRHYKKLF.

To note about this clone: This may be a read error, as it is one base from a much larger clone. The chain employs TRGV4 and TRGJ1 or TRGJ2. The CDR3 is 13 residues long. The germline gives CDR1 EGSTGY, CDR2 YDSYTSSV. CDR3 sequence (DNA): TGTGCCACCTGGAATGGGCGGTATTATAAGAAACTCTTT. This translates into CATWNGRYYKKLF.

The gene calls are TRGV3 and TRGJP1. V gave up 4 bases and J gave up 7 bases; unmatched junction bases: 15. The CDR3 has 16 residues. Germline V CDR1 and CDR2: VTNTFY, YDVSTARD (reference sequence). CDR3 sequence (DNA): TGTGCCACCTGGGAGGCGATTCATAGTAGTGGTTGGTTCAAGATATTT. Protein sequence: CATWEAIHSSGWFKIF.

Regarding this clone: This sample also contains other DNA sequences that code for the same CDR3. J is TRGJ1 or TRGJ2 and V is TRGV8. Trimming cost V 3 bases and J 3 bases; bases outside gene matches: 5. The CDR3 runs to 13 residues. Per germline, CDR1 VENAVY and CDR2 YDSYNSRV. CDR3 coding DNA: TGTGCCACCTGGGATCCACCTTATTATAAGAAACTCTTT. Protein product: CATWDPPYYKKLF.

This clone is deemed large. Other DNA sequences in this sample translate to the same CDR3. The chain recombines TRGV9 with TRGJP. The V segment lost 0 bases and the J segment 7 bases; nucleotides outside the gene matches: 3. CDR3 size: 16 residues. Germline V gene sequence: CDR1 GITISATS, CDR2 ISYDGTV (reference sequence). In DNA form, the CDR3 reads TGTGCCTTGTGGGAGGTGGAGGAGTTGGGCAAAAAAATCAAGGTATTT. Translation: CALWEVEELGKKIKVF.

In its sample, this clone is large (0.1 to 1%). This CDR3 is also generated by other DNA sequences in the sample. The V gene is TRGV9, the J gene TRGJP. In germline, CDR1 is GITISATS, CDR2 ISYDGTV (reference sequence). This CDR3 is built from 16 residues. V was clipped by 2 bases and J by 4 bases; unmatched bases: 2. CDR3 amino acids: CALWEAQELGKKIKVF. In nucleotides, the CDR3 is TGTGCCTTGTGGGAGGCACAAGAGTTGGGCAAAAAAATCAAGGTATTT.

This clone has more than one count but fewer than ten. This likely reflects a read error, since a far larger clone is one base away. This chain uses TRGV9 with TRGJP. Germline V gene sequence: CDR1 GITISATS, CDR2 ISYDGTV (reference sequence). CDR3 length equals 14 residues. CDR3 bases: TGTGCCTTGTGGGAAGAGTTGGACAAAAAAATCAAGGTATTT. As protein: CALWEELDKKIKVF.

This clone rates as large (0.1 to 1%). V usage is TRGV3 and J usage is TRGJ1 or TRGJ2. Per the germline V gene, CDR1 is VTNTFY and CDR2 is YDVSTARD (reference sequence). CDR3 length: 11 amino acids. V was pared by 2 bases and J by 9 bases, with 4 bases of the junction left unmatched. The CDR3 DNA sequence: TGTGCCACCTGGGACAACTTTAAGAAACTCTTT. Translated, it gives CATWDNFKKLF.

As regards this clone: A far larger clone is just one base off, so this is likely a read error. This same CDR3 is encoded by further DNA sequences in the sample. The rearrangement links TRGV9 to TRGJP. The CDR3 covers 16 residues. The V gene's germline CDR1 is GITISATS and CDR2 ISYDGTV (reference sequence). The J segment lost 3 bases and the V segment lost 2 bases, leaving 1 base of the junction unmatched. CDR3 sequence reads: CALWEAQELGKKIKVF. The CDR3 DNA sequence: TGTGCCTTGTGGGAGGCGCAAGAGTTGGGCAAAAAAATCAAGGTATTT.

By proportion, this clone is large. The chain links TRGV5 to TRGJ1 or TRGJ2. Germline V gene sequence: CDR1 VINAFY, CDR2 YDVSNSKD. This CDR3 comprises 12 residues. With V trimmed by 0 bases and J by 6 bases, 2 bases remained unmatched. The CDR3 DNA is TGTGCCACCTGGGACAGGCGTTATAAGAAACTCTTT. Translating gives CATWDRRYKKLF.

In its sample, this clone ranks as large. The chain combines TRGV9 with TRGJP. The CDR3 loop spans 16 amino acids. V gave up 3 bases and J gave up 9 bases; unmatched junction bases: 8. CDR1 and CDR2 (germline): GITISATS, ISYDGTV (reference sequence). As DNA, the CDR3 is TGTGCCTTGTGGGAGCATTCCTCGTTGGGCAAAAAAATCAAGGTATTT. Amino acids: CALWEHSSLGKKIKVF.

The chain recombines TRGV9 with TRGJP. The V and J ends lost 1 base and 7 bases, in that order; junction bases with no gene match: 7. Germline assignment: CDR1 GITISATS and CDR2 ISYDGTV (reference sequence). The CDR3 sequence is 17 residues long. CDR3 in amino acids: CALWEVIHELGKKIKVF. The CDR3 DNA reads TGTGCCTTGTGGGAGGTAATCCACGAGTTGGGCAAAAAAATCAAGGTATTT.

This clone counts as large. The V and J genes are TRGV10 and TRGJP1. TRGV10 is designated an ORF whose function remains uncertain. CDR3 size: 12 residues. V lost 8 bases, J lost 6 bases, and 4 bases stayed unmatched. The CDR3 nucleotides are TGTGCTGCGTGGGAATCTGGTTGGTTCAAGATATTT. This encodes CAAWESGWFKIF.

By sample share, this clone is large (0.1 to 1%). V is TRGV9 and J is TRGJP. Germline values: CDR1 GITISATS, CDR2 ISYDGTV (reference sequence). CDR3 length: 17 amino acids. J lost 5 bases, V lost 4 bases, and 8 bases had no gene match. Here the CDR3 reads CALWDRSKELGKKIKVF. CDR3 in DNA: TGTGCCTTGTGGGATCGGAGTAAAGAGTTGGGCAAAAAAATCAAGGTATTT.

For this clone: The same CDR3 is also encoded by other DNA sequences in this sample. This chain links TRGV4 with TRGJ1 or TRGJ2. The germline V gene encodes CDR1 EGSTGY and CDR2 YDSYTSSV. V shed 0 bases and J 3 bases; nucleotides not matched to a gene: 5. The CDR3 is 14 residues long. In nucleotides, the CDR3 is TGTGCCACCTGGGATGGGCCCGGTTATTATAAGAAACTCTTT. It is translated as CATWDGPGYYKKLF.